These T cell receptor beta chains were read from a single sample in a study of T cells after yellow fever vaccination. TCRdb processed the 5' RACE reads anew with MiXCR; each CDR3 protein has one entry. This sample yields 25,000 to 35,000 distinct CDR3 sequences, of which roughly 6% are seen a single time; 25% belongs to the top ten. Here the sequenced sample was PBMCs, either bulk or a sorted T-cell subset (CD4+, CD8+, memory, or dextramer-sorted; not recorded which), taken on the day of the yellow fever booster vaccination. Receptors originate from a man aged 25 to 40 who received the YFV17D yellow fever vaccine. CDR3s include the opening cysteine and the closing phenylalanine or tryptophan. Fields, in order: J gene, D gene, clone size, V gene, CDR3 DNA, CDR3 protein. The D gene is left open where the match is weak. For some rows the clone size is stated as once, few or many, or as a class when expanded; others skip it.

TRBJ2-5,-,medium-sized,TRBV29-1,TGCAGCGTCCTCCGACAGTTAGAGACCCAGTACTTC,CSVLRQLETQYF
TRBJ1-1,-,-,TRBV2,TGTGCCAGCACCCTTCGGAGTAGCGCTTTCTTT,CASTLRSSAFF
TRBJ1-2,-,few,TRBV3-1,TGTGCCAGCAGGGGGGCAGGGGATGGCTACACCTTC,CASRGAGDGYTF
TRBJ2-2,TRBD2,-,TRBV12-3/TRBV12-4,TGTGCCAGCAGTTTAGAAGTCCTCCGGGGGGCCGGGGAGCTGTTTTTT,CASSLEVLRGAGELFF
TRBJ2-2,-,many,TRBV7-6,TGTGCCAGCAGCTTAGAGTCGAGGGGTAGGAACCCCGGGGAGCTGTTTTTT,CASSLESRGRNPGELFF
TRBJ1-5,-,many,TRBV12-3/TRBV12-4,TGTGCCAGCAGTCAGGGGAGCAATCAGCCCCAGCATTTT,CASSQGSNQPQHF
TRBJ2-1,TRBD2,few,TRBV5-1,TGCGCCAGCACCGGACTAGCGCCGAGGGAGCAGTTCTTC,CASTGLAPREQFF
TRBJ1-2,TRBD1,many,TRBV5-1,TGCGCCAGCAGCTCGACCGGGACAGGGGATGGCTACACCTTC,CASSSTGTGDGYTF
TRBJ1-6,-,many,TRBV5-1,TGCGCCAGCAGCTTCGAGGGGACCGGGGGTTCACCCCTCCACTTT,CASSFEGTGGSPLHF
TRBJ2-3,-,many,TRBV12-3/TRBV12-4,TGTGCCAGCAGTCCGAGCACAGATACGCAGTATTTT,CASSPSTDTQYF
TRBJ2-1,-,many,TRBV6-1,TGTGCCAGCGTACGCGCCAGCTACAATGAGCAGTTCTTC,CASVRASYNEQFF
TRBJ1-5,-,few,TRBV20-1,TGCAGTGCTAGAGGTAACCCGACAAAGGTCGCAATTCAGCCCCAGCATTTT,CSARGNPTKVAIQPQHF
TRBJ2-1,TRBD2,many,TRBV20-1,TGCAGTGCTAGAGAACCCGGACTAGCTCCCAATGGTGAGCAGTTCTTC,CSAREPGLAPNGEQFF
TRBJ1-2,TRBD1,many,TRBV6-5,TGTGCCAGCAGTTTGCAAGGGACAGGGGCAAGTGGCTACACCTTC,CASSLQGTGASGYTF
TRBJ2-7,-,medium-sized,TRBV27,TGTGCCAGCAGTTTATCGTTTAGCCAAAGAACCTACGAGCAGTACTTC,CASSLSFSQRTYEQYF
TRBJ2-1,TRBD1,many,TRBV2,TGTGCCAGCAGCCTCCGCCCGACAGGGCTTAAATTCTTC,CASSLRPTGLKFF
TRBJ2-1,-,few,TRBV6-1,TGTGCCAGCAGTGGGGTTTGGGGCTACAATGAGCAGTTCTTC,CASSGVWGYNEQFF
TRBJ2-7,-,many,TRBV27,TGTGCCAGCAGTCTTTACAGGCCCTCCTACGAGCAGTACTTC,CASSLYRPSYEQYF
TRBJ2-2,-,-,TRBV7-2,TGTGCCAGCAGCTTAGTTGGCGGCAACACCGGGGAGCTGTTTTTT,CASSLVGGNTGELFF
TRBJ1-5,-,-,TRBV19,TGTGCCAGTAGTATCGGGGGGCAAGGCAATCAGCCCCAGCATTTT,CASSIGGQGNQPQHF
TRBJ1-2,-,many,TRBV20-1,TGCAGTGCTAGAGACAGGGGTTTCGGTGGCTACACCTTC,CSARDRGFGGYTF
TRBJ2-3,-,many,TRBV12-3/TRBV12-4,TGTGCCAGCAGTATTCCGTCTCGGACAGATACGCAGTATTTT,CASSIPSRTDTQYF
TRBJ2-7,-,-,TRBV7-9,TGTGCCAGCAGCTTTGGGCCTCCCTACGAGCAGTACTTC,CASSFGPPYEQYF
TRBJ1-1,-,-,TRBV20-1,TGCAGTGCTAGAGACGAGCGGACGACGGCCGGCACTGAAGCTTTCTTT,CSARDERTTAGTEAFF
TRBJ2-7,-,many,TRBV3-1,TGTGCCAGCAGCCAAAGGTTTGCGGCGGGACGCTACTACGAGCAGTACTTC,CASSQRFAAGRYYEQYF
TRBJ2-7,TRBD1,-,TRBV7-2,TGTGCCAGCAGCCGAGTTACAGGGGCGTACGAGCAGTACTTC,CASSRVTGAYEQYF
TRBJ2-2,-,many,TRBV12-3/TRBV12-4,TGTGCCAGCAGTTTAGGGGTTATGAGGGAGCTGTTTTTT,CASSLGVMRELFF
TRBJ2-7,-,few,TRBV5-1,TGCGCCAGCAGCTTGGACCCTTGGACAGACGAGCAGTACTTC,CASSLDPWTDEQYF
TRBJ1-1,TRBD1,many,TRBV2,TGTGCCAGCAGTAGCCTAAAGGGACAGGGTATCCCTGAAGCTTTCTTT,CASSSLKGQGIPEAFF
TRBJ2-2,-,many,TRBV5-1,TGCGCCAGCAGCTTACCGGGAAGCACCGGGGAGCTGTTTTTT,CASSLPGSTGELFF
TRBJ2-5,TRBD1,many,TRBV5-1,TGCGCCAGCAGAGCTGGGGTGACAGGGGAAGAGACCCAGTACTTC,CASRAGVTGEETQYF
TRBJ1-1,-,many,TRBV11-2,TGTGCCAGCAGCTTAGGATTGGGCAGTGAAGCTTTCTTT,CASSLGLGSEAFF
TRBJ2-7,TRBD2,many,TRBV9,TGTGCCAGCAGCCCCAGACTAGCGGGAGTCCCGGGGGAGCAGTACTTC,CASSPRLAGVPGEQYF
TRBJ2-3,-,-,TRBV25-1,TGTGCCAGCAGCCTCGGGCCCACAGATACGCAGTATTTT,CASSLGPTDTQYF
TRBJ2-4,-,many,TRBV9,TGTGCCAGCAGCGTAGAACTAGTACAAAGTATTCAGTACTTC,CASSVELVQSIQYF
TRBJ2-7,-,many,TRBV7-2,TGTGCCAGCAGCTTCGGTACGAAAGAGCAGTACTTC,CASSFGTKEQYF
TRBJ2-3,TRBD2,many,TRBV12-3/TRBV12-4,TGTGCCAGCAGTTCAGGTTCTAGCGGGAGTGGCGATACGCAGTATTTT,CASSSGSSGSGDTQYF
TRBJ2-1,-,many,TRBV15,TGTGCCACCAGCGGGGACCGGGGACTTCAAGACCCAAATGAGCAGTTCTTC,CATSGDRGLQDPNEQFF
TRBJ2-7,-,many,TRBV10-1,TGCGCCAGCAGTGACGGGCAGTCCTACGAGCAGTACTTC,CASSDGQSYEQYF
TRBJ2-3,TRBD2,many,TRBV5-1,TGCGCCAGCAGCTTGGGTCGGGCTAGCGGGAGGGCCACAGATACGCAGTATTTT,CASSLGRASGRATDTQYF
TRBJ2-7,-,many,TRBV12-3/TRBV12-4,TGTGCCAGCAGTTTAGGCTGGTTGTACGAGCAGTACTTC,CASSLGWLYEQYF
TRBJ1-2,-,few,TRBV2,TGTGCCAGCAGTACGGTTGCTGACTATGGCTACACCTTC,CASSTVADYGYTF
TRBJ2-1,-,-,TRBV20-1,TGCAGTGCTAGAGGGCTGGGCGAGTCCTACAATGAGCAGTTCTTC,CSARGLGESYNEQFF
TRBJ2-5,-,many,TRBV7-2,TGTGCCAGCAGCATTGACAGAGTCCAAGAGACCCAGTACTTC,CASSIDRVQETQYF
TRBJ2-7,-,few,TRBV6-2/TRBV6-3,TGTGCCACCCAGAGGGGGGGAAGCTCCTACGAGCAGTACTTC,CATQRGGSSYEQYF